The 25 T cell receptor beta chains below come from one sample, sequenced in a study of response to subunit inactivated influenza vaccine. TCRdb passed the RT-PCR reads through MiXCR, listing each CDR3 protein once. The sample shows approximately 530,000 distinct CDR3 sequences, 10% to 15% of them seen only once. The sequenced sample was PBMCs from blood, obtained 45 days after vaccination. These receptors originate from a man aged 45-60 years who received an inactivated influenza vaccine.

V usage is TRBV5-6 and J usage is TRBJ2-5; perhaps TRBD2 as D (5 bases). Trimming removed 4 bases at V and 5 bases at J, with 12 bases between. Germline loops: CDR1 SGHDT, CDR2 YYEEEE. CDR3 length: 13 residues. The CDR3 DNA reads as TGTGCCAGCAGCCTCGGGATGGGCGAGACCCAGTACTTC. Its protein product is CASSLGMGETQYF. Looking up the rest from reference TRBV5-6 and TRBJ2-5 gives the full variable domain: DAGVTQSPTHLIKTRGQQVTLRCSPKSGHDTVSWYQQALGQGPQFIFQYYEEEERQRGNFPDRFSGHQFPNYSSELNVNALLLGDSALYLCASSLGMGETQYFGPGTRLLVL.

The J gene is TRBJ1-1, the V gene TRBV7-2; no definite D call. Germline V CDR1 and CDR2: SGHTA, FQGNSA. There are 14 residues in the CDR3. Trimming cost V 5 bases and J 1 base, with 11 bases left between them. The DNA for the CDR3 is TGTGCCAGCAGCCCCTTGTCACCGAACACTGAAGCTTTCTTT. It yields the protein CASSPLSPNTEAFF.

This clonotype was seen many times. The chain employs TRBV11-2 and TRBJ2-7; 10 bases agree with TRBD2. In germline, CDR1 is SGHAT, CDR2 FQNNGV. This CDR3 has 14 residues. The J segment lost 4 bases and the V segment lost 5 bases, leaving 5 bases of the junction unmatched. The CDR3 bases are TGTGCCAGCAGCCCCGGGGGACTAGCGTACGAGCAGTACTTC. This gives the protein CASSPGGLAYEQYF.

This clonotype has more than one count but fewer than ten. In nucleotides, the CDR3 is TGCGCCAGCAGCCAAGATTGGGCTAGCGGGAGTATACGGGAGCAGTTCTTC. Translating it yields CASSQDWASGSIREQFF. The chain carries TRBV4-3 and TRBJ2-1; 10 bases map to TRBD2. The CDR3 consists of 17 residues. J was trimmed by 10 bases and V by 0 bases; bases with no gene match: 12. Germline V lookup: CDR1 LGHNA, CDR2 YSLEER.

As DNA, the CDR3 is TGTGCCAGCAGTGCCGGACTAGCGGGGGGGGAGTCGCAGTTCTTC. Translated: CASSAGLAGGESQFF. This rearrangement joins TRBV2 to TRBJ2-1, with 15 bases fitting TRBD2. Germline CDR1 SNHLY, CDR2 FYNNEI. V dropped 4 bases and J dropped 12; count of bases not matched to a gene: 7. The CDR3 length is 15 residues.

This clonotype has only a few counts. The gene calls are TRBV6-1 and TRBJ1-2; D unclear. Germline V gives CDR1 MNHNS, CDR2 SASEGT. V gave up 5 bases and J gave up 2 bases, with 18 bases separating them. The CDR3 runs 16 residues. CDR3: CASSLTGALGNYGYTF. CDR3 DNA: TGTGCCAGCAGTCTGACGGGCGCCCTGGGGAACTATGGCTACACCTTC.

There are a few counts of this clonotype. The chain recombines TRBV6-5 with TRBJ2-5, with D unresolved. Germline V CDR1 and CDR2: MNHEY, SVGAGI. The CDR3 covers 14 residues. V shed 4 bases and J shed 1 base, with 10 bases lying between them. The CDR3 loop reads CASSSREVQETQYF. The CDR3 region has the DNA TGTGCCAGCAGTTCCCGAGAGGTCCAAGAGACCCAGTACTTC.

The J gene is TRBJ1-2, the V gene TRBV7-2; D unresolved. V gave up 5 bases and J gave up 2 bases, with 9 bases separating them. Germline V gene sequence: CDR1 SGHTA, CDR2 FQGNSA. The CDR3 has 13 residues. CDR3 amino acids: CASSLTRNYGYTF. The CDR3, as DNA: TGTGCCAGCAGCCTAACACGGAACTATGGCTACACCTTC.

The rearrangement links TRBV7-9 to TRBJ1-3; no reliable D call. With 3 bases removed from V and 0 bases from J, the gap between germline ends came to 9 bases. The V gene's germline CDR1 is SEHNR and CDR2 FQNEAQ (reference sequence). This CDR3 comprises 15 residues. The DNA for the CDR3 is TGTGCCAGCAGCTTCCCACTCATCTCTGGAAACACCATATATTTT. Translation: CASSFPLISGNTIYF.

J is TRBJ2-3 and V is TRBV11-1, with 15 bases lining up with TRBD2. Germline lookup yields CDR1 SGHAT and CDR2 FQDESV (reference sequence). The V gene end was trimmed by 8 bases and the J gene end by 0 bases; junction bases not matched to a gene: 15. The CDR3 consists of 20 residues. In DNA form, the CDR3 reads TGTGCCAGCGGACCAGTGCCGGGACTAGCGGGAGGAAGAAGCACAGATACGCAGTATTTT. Amino acid sequence: CASGPVPGLAGGRSTDTQYF.

The chain recombines TRBV11-1 with TRBJ2-1; D uncertain. Germline values: CDR1 SGHAT, CDR2 FQDESV (reference sequence). The CDR3 consists of 14 residues. V lost 4 bases and J 8 bases, leaving 15 bases between the germline ends. The CDR3 loop reads CASSSEETTDEQFF. DNA of the CDR3: TGTGCCAGCAGCTCGGAAGAAACGACCGATGAGCAGTTCTTC.

This rearrangement joins TRBV15 to TRBJ2-1; tentatively, D is TRBD2 (5 bases). The CDR3 is 16 amino acids. CDR1 and CDR2 (germline): LNHNV, YYDKDF (reference sequence). V dropped 0 bases and J dropped 8 bases, with 17 bases sitting between them. The DNA of the CDR3 is TGTGCCACCAGCAGAGATCACTTCGGGATGGGCGATGAGCAGTTCTTC. As protein: CATSRDHFGMGDEQFF.

This clonotype was found many times. This chain uses TRBV20-1 with TRBJ1-5; TRBD1 agrees at 9 bases. Germline V gives CDR1 DFQATT, CDR2 SNEGSKA (reference sequence). The CDR3 consists of 14 residues. Trimming cost V 2 bases and J 5 bases; bases outside gene matches: 4. CDR3 nucleotides: TGCAGTGCTAGAACGACAGGGGGTTATCAGCCCCAGCATTTT. Amino acids: CSARTTGGYQPQHF.

The chain has TRBV13 and TRBJ2-1; 7 bases are a match to TRBD2. V was clipped by 1 base and J by 6 bases; unmatched bases: 3. Germline V CDR1 and CDR2: PRHDT, FYEKMQ (reference sequence). The CDR3 loop spans 14 amino acids. Here the CDR3 DNA reads TGTGCCAGCAGCTTAGTGTCTAGCGGCAATGAGCAGTTCTTC. It is translated as CASSLVSSGNEQFF.

The rearrangement joins TRBV6-5 to TRBJ1-2, with a weak D call TRBD1 (5 bases). V was pared by 0 bases and J by 7 bases, with 15 bases between. The CDR3 sequence is 15 residues long. Per germline, CDR1 MNHEY and CDR2 SVGAGI. In DNA form, the CDR3 reads TGTGCCAGCAGTTACTCGATCCTACTGGGGGGTGGCTACACCTTC. Amino acids: CASSYSILLGGGYTF.

This clonotype has only a few counts. V and J are TRBV20-1 and TRBJ2-7; 11 bases align to TRBD2. The germline V gene has CDR1 DFQATT and CDR2 SNEGSKA (reference sequence). The CDR3 sequence is 19 residues long. The ends lost 6 bases at V and 0 bases at J; junction bases unmatched: 19. The CDR3 is CSAPTPRLAGRLSSYEQYF. The CDR3 DNA reads as TGCAGTGCCCCTACCCCCAGACTAGCGGGAAGGTTAAGCTCCTACGAGCAGTACTTC.

The chain employs TRBV5-6 and TRBJ2-5, with 12 bases matching TRBD2. V lost 3 bases and J lost 5; bases outside the gene matches: 5. The CDR3 has 15 amino acids. Germline V gives CDR1 SGHDT, CDR2 YYEEEE. The CDR3 protein is CASSSLAGGVETQYF. CDR3 nucleotides: TGTGCCAGCAGCTCCCTAGCGGGAGGGGTCGAGACCCAGTACTTC.

This clonotype has a count of ten or more. The chain has TRBV20-1 and TRBJ2-1, with 7 bases matching TRBD2. Germline trimming cut 5 bases from V and 8 bases from J; bases unmatched to any gene: 6. CDR1 DFQATT and CDR2 SNEGSKA come from the germline V gene (reference sequence). CDR3 length: 12 amino acids. CDR3 bases: TGCAGTGCTGGGGAGGGGCAATATGAGCAGTTCTTC. Encoded protein: CSAGEGQYEQFF.

This clonotype showed up just a few times. This chain connects TRBV28 to TRBJ2-1, with D maybe TRBD2 (5 bases). Germline V gives CDR1 MDHEN, CDR2 SYDVKM. The CDR3 is made up of 15 amino acids. V gave up 5 bases and J gave up 1 base, with 12 bases separating them. In DNA, the CDR3 is TGTGCCAGCAGTCAACTAGAATTATCCTACAATGAGCAGTTCTTC. This gives the protein CASSQLELSYNEQFF.

Regarding this clonotype: Since the CDR3 does not end with the conserved phenylalanine or tryptophan, this likely comes from a read error. V gene TRBV9 combines with J gene TRBJ1-2; 8 bases agree with TRBD1. V dropped 0 bases and J dropped 6; count of bases not matched to a gene: 7. The CDR3 consists of 15 residues. CDR1 is SGDLS, CDR2 YYNGEE, per germline. The CDR3 sequence is CASSVAAGTGDGYTL. CDR3 sequence (DNA): TGTGCCAGCAGCGTAGCGGCAGGGACAGGCGATGGCTACACCTTA.

This clonotype was found a few times. The chain employs TRBV11-2 and TRBJ2-3; possibly TRBD2 for D (5 bases). The germline gives CDR1 SGHAT, CDR2 FQNNGV. This CDR3 is 16 amino acids long. The V end lost 1 base, the J end lost 0 bases, and 11 bases lay between the germline ends. The chain's CDR3 is CASSLVGLASTDTQYF. In nucleotides, the CDR3 is TGTGCCAGCAGCTTAGTCGGGCTAGCCAGCACAGATACGCAGTATTTT.

This clonotype was counted many times. The chain couples TRBV5-1 to TRBJ1-2, with 8 positions matching TRBD1. V trimming: 3 bases; J trimming: 3 bases; junction bases outside the gene matches: 4. The CDR3 is 14 amino acids. Looked up from germline, CDR1 is SGHRS and CDR2 is YFSETQ. The CDR3 bases are TGCGCCAGCAGCTCGGTGACAGGGGACTATGGCTACACCTTC. Residues: CASSSVTGDYGYTF.

This clonotype was observed a few times. This chain joins TRBV25-1 and TRBJ2-3, with D possibly being TRBD2 (7 bases). V lost 2 bases, J lost 2 bases, and 11 bases lay in between. CDR1 is MGHDK and CDR2 is SYGVNS in the germline V gene. The CDR3 has 15 amino acids. CDR3 DNA sequence: TGTGCCAGCAGTGAAGGGGGGGCGTTCACAGATACGCAGTATTTT. Its protein product is CASSEGGAFTDTQYF.

Regarding this clonotype: A much larger clone is a single base away; this may be a read error. The V call is TRBV29-1, the J call TRBJ1-2; D is possibly TRBD1 (6 bases). Germline CDR1 reads SQVTM; CDR2 reads ANQGSEA. The CDR3 has 13 residues. CDR3 in DNA: TGCAGCGTTATACCAGGGGTGAACTATGGCCACACCTTC. Amino acids: CSVIPGVNYGHTF.

This clonotype has more than one count but fewer than ten. The rearrangement joins TRBV5-1 to TRBJ2-3; 7 positions match TRBD2. Per germline, CDR1 SGHRS and CDR2 YFSETQ. CDR3 length equals 14 residues. J lost 9 bases, V lost 0 bases, and 7 bases had no gene match. In nucleotides, the CDR3 is TGCGCCAGCAGCTTGGCCTTTGGGGAGGGCACGCAGTATTTT. It translates to CASSLAFGEGTQYF.